This T cell receptor (beta chain) was sequenced for a study of T cell clonotyping in hematopoietic cell transplantation. Study as a whole: Recipients' pretransplant samples followed cytoreduction.

This sample's time point: recipient sample about 28 days before transplant, after cytoreduction. Study findings and constraints: Pathologically expanded recipient clonotypes increased progressively from day 30 to day 180 as diversity fell.

Germline loops: CDR1 GTSNPN, CDR2 SVGIG (reference sequence). The CDR3 is 12 residues long. The junction had 0 bases not matched to a gene; V was cut back by 4 bases and J by 1 base. This clone has a handful of counts. What it binds is unknown. TCRdb's copy holds only in-frame clones and misses some; the assay was immunoSEQ multiplex PCR. This sample has roughly 30,000 clones; 93% occur once, and the top ten carry approximately 2.4%. This receptor was taken from a man aged 50-60 years with acute myeloid leukemia. Some clones in this sample may be carry-over from other donors' samples. Sample: peripheral blood mononuclear cells, taken before stem cell transplant. The rearrangement joins TRBV30 to TRBJ1-1; TRBD1 matches 7 bases. The CDR3 spells CAWTGGNTEAFF. In nucleotides, the CDR3 is TGTGCCTGGACAGGGGGGAACACTGAAGCTTTCTTT.